A single sample gave rise to the 9 T cell receptor beta chains below, sequenced in a study of T cells in Graves' hyperthyroidism and ophthalmopathy. RNA transcripts provided the source from which TCR beta CDR3 regions were amplified. HTBI primers drove first-round RT-PCR of the TCR CDR3. TCRdb reprocessed the multiplex PCR reads via MiXCR and lists one record per CDR3 protein. The repertoire holds about 420,000 distinct CDR3 sequences, with more than 15% as singletons. Sequencing was done on a sample of blood. The receptors were gathered from a woman aged 18-35 years with Graves' hyperthyroidism.

This clonotype showed up many times. V usage is TRBV7-3 and J usage is TRBJ2-7; 8 nucleotides match TRBD1. This CDR3 region has 17 residues. Germline V lookup: CDR1 SGHTA, CDR2 FQGTGA. With 2 bases clipped from V and 6 bases from J, the junction kept 15 bases outside the gene matches. Here the CDR3 DNA reads TGTGCCAGCAGCTTACGGGTGTTGACGGACAGGGAAAGCGAGCAGTACTTC. Its translation: CASSLRVLTDRESEQYF.

The J gene is TRBJ1-4, the V gene TRBV6-1; D gene uncertain. The length of the CDR3 is 16 residues. V was pared by 5 bases and J by 6 bases, with 19 bases between. Germline-derived CDR1 and CDR2 are MNHNS and SASEGT. CDR3 coding DNA: TGTGCCAGCAGTCCGGTCGGCGGAAGGGTTTATGAAAAACTGTTTTTT. Its translation: CASSPVGGRVYEKLFF.

The chain couples TRBV19 to TRBJ1-2; TRBD1 matches at 7 bases. This CDR3 is built from 15 residues. From germline, CDR1 is LNHDA and CDR2 SQIVND (reference sequence). The ends lost 5 bases at V and 7 bases at J; junction bases unmatched: 13. The CDR3 bases are TGTGCCAGTAGTGCGACAGGGATAAACGTCTTTGGCTACACCTTC. This sequence encodes CASSATGINVFGYTF.

The chain combines TRBV7-2 with TRBJ2-2; 8 bases align to TRBD1. Germline CDR1 SGHTA, CDR2 FQGNSA. The CDR3 has 20 amino acids. J lost 0 bases, V lost 3 bases, and 15 bases had no gene match. In DNA form, the CDR3 reads TGTGCCAGCAGCTTCGCCACCTTTGGACAGGGCTTTCCGAACACCGGGGAGCTGTTTTTT. It encodes CASSFATFGQGFPNTGELFF.

The sample holds a few counts of this clonotype. This may come from a read error, since a much larger clone is one base off. This chain uses TRBV6-2 or TRBV6-3 with TRBJ1-1, with D uncertain. This CDR3 is 16 amino acids long. Germline V gives CDR1 MNHEY, CDR2 SVGEGT. V lost 6 bases to trimming and J lost 1 base, with 18 bases between them. CDR3 residues: CASRESRFMGNTEAFF. The DNA of the CDR3 is TGTGCCAGCAGAGAGTCCAGGTTCATGGGGAACACTGAAGCTTTCTTT.

This clonotype was observed a few times. CDR3 bases: TGTGCCAGCAGTTTCGTCCTATCAGGGAGGGGAGCCAAAAACATTCAGTACTTC. Residues: CASSFVLSGRGAKNIQYF. The chain links TRBV28 to TRBJ2-4; TRBD2 matches at 7 bases. Germline V gene lookup returns CDR1 MDHEN and CDR2 SYDVKM. V lost 3 bases, J lost 0 bases, and 11 bases stayed unmatched. This CDR3 comprises 18 residues.

This clonotype has at least ten counts. The V gene is TRBV11-2, the J gene TRBJ1-1; D is unresolved. Per germline, CDR1 SGHAT and CDR2 FQNNGV. The CDR3 runs 12 residues. Trimming removed 4 bases at V and 10 bases at J, with 13 bases between. The CDR3 sequence is CASSSPTGLAFF. Here the CDR3 DNA reads TGTGCCAGCAGCTCACCAACGGGCTTAGCTTTCTTT. Combining the CDR3 with reference TRBV11-2 and TRBJ1-1 gives the whole variable domain EAGVAQSPRYKIIEKRQSVAFWCNPISGHATLYWYQQILGQGPKLLIQFQNNGVVDDSQLPKDRFSAERLKGVDSTLKIQPAKLEDSAVYLCASSSPTGLAFFGQGTRLTVV.

This clonotype has at least ten counts. The chain is built from TRBV2 and TRBJ1-1; D is possibly TRBD1 (6 bases). V lost 2 bases to trimming and J lost 0 bases, with 13 bases between them. CDR1 is SNHLY, CDR2 FYNNEI, per germline. This CDR3 spans 16 amino acids. The CDR3 coding sequence is TGTGCCAGCAGTGAAAGGGGGAATTTTGTGAACACTGAAGCTTTCTTT. It translates to CASSERGNFVNTEAFF.

In its sample, this clonotype was seen a few times. V and J are TRBV5-1 and TRBJ1-5; D gene unclear. The CDR3 covers 13 residues. Trimming removed 0 bases at V and 5 bases at J, with 6 bases between. In germline, CDR1 is SGHRS, CDR2 YFSETQ. CDR3 in amino acids: CASSLEPYQPQHF. For the CDR3, the DNA is TGCGCCAGCAGCTTGGAGCCTTATCAGCCCCAGCATTTT.